These 2 T cell receptor beta chains originate from one sample sequenced in a study of patients and donors after allogeneic stem cell transplantation. TCRdb independently ran MiXCR on the RT-PCR reads; one entry per CDR3 protein. The repertoire has about 400,000 distinct CDR3 sequences, roughly 16% of them found once; the top ten carry less than 8.5%. The sequencing sample was made of blood, either unsorted or a sorted T cell fraction (not recorded which). Receptors were obtained from a human donor who was either an allogeneic HSCT recipient or a stem cell or donor lymphocyte infusion donor (not recorded which). It is not recorded whose cells these are; they may come from a transplant donor.

This clonotype came up many times. This chain uses TRBV6-5 with TRBJ2-7; 8 positions agree with TRBD1. Per germline, CDR1 MNHEY and CDR2 SVGAGI. J gave up 4 bases and V 7 bases, and 12 bases lay outside the gene matches. The CDR3 length is 15 residues. CDR3 loop: CASNYGQGRGYEQYF. CDR3 nucleotides: TGTGCCAGCAATTATGGACAGGGACGAGGATACGAGCAGTACTTC.

V is TRBV20-1 and J is TRBJ2-6, with unresolved D. From germline, CDR1 is DFQATT and CDR2 SNEGSKA (reference sequence). The CDR3 has 13 amino acids. V lost 3 bases and J 5 bases, leaving 8 bases between the germline ends. The CDR3 loop is CSASPGRANVLTF. CDR3 nucleotides: TGCAGTGCTAGCCCAGGAAGGGCCAACGTCCTGACTTTC.